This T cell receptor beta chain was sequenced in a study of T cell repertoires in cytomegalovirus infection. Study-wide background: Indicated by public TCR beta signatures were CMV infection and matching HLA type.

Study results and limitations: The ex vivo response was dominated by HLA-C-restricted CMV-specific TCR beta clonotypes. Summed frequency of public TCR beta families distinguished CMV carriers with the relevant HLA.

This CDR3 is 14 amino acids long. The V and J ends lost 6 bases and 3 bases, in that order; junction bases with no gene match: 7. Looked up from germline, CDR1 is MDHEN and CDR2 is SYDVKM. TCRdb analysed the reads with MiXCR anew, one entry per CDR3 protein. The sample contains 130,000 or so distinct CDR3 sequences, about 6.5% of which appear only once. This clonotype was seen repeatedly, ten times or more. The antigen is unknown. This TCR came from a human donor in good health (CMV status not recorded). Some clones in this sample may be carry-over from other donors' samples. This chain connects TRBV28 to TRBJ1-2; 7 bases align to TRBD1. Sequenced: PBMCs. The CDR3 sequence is CASRSTGAHYGYTF. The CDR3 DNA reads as TGTGCCAGCAGGTCCACAGGGGCCCACTATGGCTACACCTTC.